The source of this T cell receptor beta chain is a study of T-cell reconstitution after alpha-beta-depleted transplantation in children. Of note for this clonotype: Its antigen is undetermined.

For TCRbeta, the library was prepared with unique molecular identifiers. TCRdb recomputed calls from the PCR reads with MiXCR, one row per CDR3 protein. In the table there are fewer than 1 million distinct CDR3 sequences, 16% of which are singletons. The CDR3 is 13 amino acids. The germline CDR1 and CDR2 sequences are MGHRA and YSYEKL. V dropped 4 bases and J dropped 7; count of bases not matched to a gene: 4. General study points: Certain patients had high TCRbeta diversity at day 60, and it came from recipient T cells and thymic progenitors that survived. Where alpha-beta T cells came from about two months after transplant was reportedly several hundred expanded graft clones. One year after transplant, T-cell counts and diversity came mostly from newly produced T cells.

The genes are TRBV4-1 and TRBJ2-1; 7 bases agree with TRBD1. The receptor's source is a male patient aged 10 to 17 who had a stem cell transplant for acute lymphoblastic leukemia, so the T cells may come from the graft donor. Material: PBMCs, mostly from graft donor cells, obtained 360 days after TCRalphabeta/CD19-depleted stem cell transplant. The chain's CDR3 is CASSRQGRNEQFF. The CDR3 bases are TGCGCCAGCAGCCGACAGGGCCGAAATGAGCAGTTCTTC.